Shown below are 4 T cell receptor beta chains from a single sample sequenced in a study of blood T cell repertoires in COVID-19 (dated by TCRdb to 2020 to 2022). Library preparation employed the immunoSEQ multiplex PCR assay. TCRdb mirrors the immuneACCESS table, restricted to in-frame sequences. Some clones are absent from its copies; in checked studies, under half trace to an unresolved V gene, and the reason for the others is unknown. The sample data list 150,000 to 200,000 clones, and roughly 88% of these were observed just once. Of the sample, about 8.6% is held by the ten largest clones. The sequenced sample consisted of PBMCs or T cells enriched from blood (not recorded which). The source of these receptors is a woman aged 30 to 39 who had recovered from COVID-19.

The chain joins TRBV6-5 to TRBJ2-7, with D perhaps TRBD1 (6 bases). V was pared by 7 bases and J by 0 bases, with 13 bases between. Germline V CDR1 and CDR2: MNHEY, SVGAGI. The CDR3 has 14 amino acids. The CDR3 DNA sequence: TGTGCCAGCAAGACGTGGGACAACTCCTACGAGCAGTACTTC. Translating gives CASKTWDNSYEQYF.

V gene TRBV28 combines with J gene TRBJ1-2, with 7 bases identical to TRBD1. This CDR3 has 17 amino acids. Per germline, CDR1 MDHEN and CDR2 SYDVKM. V shed 5 bases and J 1 base; nucleotides not matched to a gene: 13. The CDR3 DNA is TGTGCCAGCAGTCCAGGTACCGGACAGGTCCTTAACTATGGCTACACCTTC. The encoded protein is CASSPGTGQVLNYGYTF.

The chain carries TRBV24-1 and TRBJ2-3; D may be TRBD2 (5 bases). The CDR3 has 14 amino acids. V gave up 1 base and J gave up 2 bases, with 6 bases separating them. Germline V lookup: CDR1 KGHDR, CDR2 SFDVKD. The CDR3, as DNA: TGTGCCACCAGTGATTTCGGACTCACAGATACGCAGTATTTT. This codes for CATSDFGLTDTQYF.

This sequence joins TRBV7-8 and TRBJ2-7, with D perhaps matching TRBD2 (6 bases). This CDR3 contains 16 residues. Germline loops: CDR1 SGHVS, CDR2 FQNEAQ. V was cut by 1 base and J by 7 bases, with 20 bases left in between. CDR3 protein: CASSLVRNPTRGEQYF. The CDR3 region has the DNA TGTGCCAGCAGCTTAGTCAGGAACCCCACTCGGGGGGAGCAGTACTTC.